This T cell receptor (beta chain) comes out of a study of blood T cell repertoires in COVID-19. Per the germline V gene, CDR1 is KGHSH and CDR2 is LQKENI. V dropped 2 bases and J dropped 0 bases, with 10 bases sitting between them. This CDR3 region has 15 residues. The protocol was immunoSEQ multiplex PCR, while the TCRdb copy is restricted to in-frame clones and leaves out a portion. The sample carries about 42,000 clones, around 90% recorded once. The sequence was collected from a human donor in a cohort sampled during active COVID-19. The chain has TRBV18 and TRBJ1-1; D may be TRBD1 (5 bases). The sequenced material came from peripheral blood. The CDR3 loop is CASSPEWTMNTEAFF. The CDR3 DNA follows: TGTGCCAGCTCACCAGAATGGACAATGAACACTGAAGCTTTCTTT.